This T cell receptor (beta chain) was obtained from a study of blood T cells in healthy people across ages. Overall study context: Capture via template switching afforded approximately one barcoded beta molecule per two T cells. Study results and limitations: A greater number of naive CD4+ cells and higher diversity distinguished long-lived donors from aged donors.

The donors, healthy Caucasians from Russia, were aged roughly 6 to 90. This clonotype was recorded a few times. Its antigen is still unknown. V dropped 3 bases and J dropped 2; count of bases not matched to a gene: 8. The CDR3 is 17 residues long. Germline CDR1 and CDR2: WSHSY and SAAADI. Alongside a J-beta primer mix, a sample-barcoded 5' primer served in a second PCR lasting roughly 7 to 11 cycles. MiXCR, run by TCRdb on the 5' RACE reads, gives a single entry per CDR3 protein. The data hold approximately 1,000,000 distinct CDR3 sequences, with 45% observed a single time. Sequencing was performed on blood. The TCR sequence derives from a woman in her fifties or sixties in good health. The chain combines TRBV10-2 with TRBJ1-2; 11 nucleotides agree with TRBD1. The CDR3 nucleotides are TGCGCCAGCAGTGATACGCGGGGGGACAGGGGGAACTATGGCTACACCTTC. Residues: CASSDTRGDRGNYGYTF.